The 6 T cell receptor beta chains in this list originate from one sample, sequenced in a study of Graves' ophthalmopathy and Graves' hyperthyroidism. From RNA, the CDR3 regions of TCR beta chains were amplified and sequenced. The library came from an HTBI-primed first-round RT-PCR and a second-round multiplex PCR. TCRdb re-called the multiplex PCR reads with MiXCR, one entry per CDR3 protein. The sample yields around 1,200,000 distinct CDR3 sequences, roughly 35% seen once. Material: peripheral blood or thyroid tissue (not recorded which). Source of these receptors: an adult man with Graves' hyperthyroidism.

A word on this clonotype: Since no conserved phenylalanine or tryptophan closes the CDR3, a read error is the likely cause. The chain combines TRBV7-2 with TRBJ1-4; 9 bases align to TRBD1. Germline trimming cut 3 bases from V and 5 bases from J; bases unmatched to any gene: 4. CDR1 SGHTA and CDR2 FQGNSA come from the germline V gene. This CDR3 region has 15 residues. DNA for the CDR3: TGTGCCAGCAGCTTGTTGACAGGGGGAAATGAAAAACTGTTTCTT. Protein product: CASSLLTGGNEKLFL.

The J gene is TRBJ2-7, the V gene TRBV6-6; 7 nucleotides match TRBD2. The germline CDR1 and CDR2 sequences are MNHNY and SVGAGI (reference sequence). Losses at the gene ends were 0 bases for V and 1 base for J; bases not matched to a gene: 6. The CDR3 has 16 residues. DNA of the CDR3: TGTGCCAGCAGTTACTCTTCGCGGGAGCCTTCCTACGAGCAGTACTTC. It specifies CASSYSSREPSYEQYF.

This clonotype appeared many times. The rearrangement uses TRBV20-1 and TRBJ2-7; TRBD2 is a possible D gene (6 bases). This CDR3 spans 12 amino acids. Between the trimmed V and J ends, which lost 8 bases and 5 bases, there was a span of 16 bases. Germline lookup yields CDR1 DFQATT and CDR2 SNEGSKA (reference sequence). The chain's CDR3 is CSPLWGVHEQYF. CDR3 DNA sequence: TGCAGTCCCCTATGGGGGGTCCACGAGCAGTACTTC.

V usage is TRBV5-5 and J usage is TRBJ2-2; weak D call: TRBD2 (7 bases). V was cut by 5 bases and J by 4 bases, with 18 bases left in between. CDR3 length: 16 residues. CDR1 and CDR2 (germline): SGHKS, YYEKEE (reference sequence). DNA for the CDR3: TGTGCCAGCAGTTTGAGGTTAGGGGGGGCCACCGGGGAGCTGTTTTTT. Protein: CASSLRLGGATGELFF.

The chain recombines TRBV7-8 with TRBJ2-5, with 10 bases lining up with TRBD2. Unmatched junction bases numbered 6, after V lost 1 base and J lost 1 base. Germline V lookup: CDR1 SGHVS, CDR2 FQNEAQ. The CDR3 is 17 amino acids. Written as DNA, the CDR3 is TGTGCCAGCAGCTTAGGGCCGGGACTAGCGTCCCAAGAGACCCAGTACTTC. Its protein product is CASSLGPGLASQETQYF.

The CDR3 here is CSISRDWTGELFF. The CDR3 bases are TGCAGCATTAGTAGGGATTGGACCGGGGAGCTGTTTTTT. The chain uses TRBV29-1 and TRBJ2-2; no firm D call. Germline V CDR1 and CDR2: SQVTM, ANQGSEA. Trimming took off 8 bases at V and 5 bases at J, with 15 bases between the two ends. The CDR3 sequence is 13 residues long.